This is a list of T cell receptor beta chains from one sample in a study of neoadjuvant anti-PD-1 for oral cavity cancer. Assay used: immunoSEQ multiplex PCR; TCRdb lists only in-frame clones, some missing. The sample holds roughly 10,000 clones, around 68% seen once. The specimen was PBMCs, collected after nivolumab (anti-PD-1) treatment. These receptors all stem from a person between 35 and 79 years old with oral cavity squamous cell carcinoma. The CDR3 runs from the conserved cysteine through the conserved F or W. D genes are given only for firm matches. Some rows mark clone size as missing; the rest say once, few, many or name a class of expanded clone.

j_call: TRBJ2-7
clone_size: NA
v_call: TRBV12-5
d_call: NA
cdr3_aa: CASGLANRYEQYF
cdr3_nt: TGTGCTAGTGGTTTGGCTAACAGGTACGAGCAGTACTTC

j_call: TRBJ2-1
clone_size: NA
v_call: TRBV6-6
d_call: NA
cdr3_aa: CASSYKIESNEQFF
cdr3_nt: TGTGCCAGCAGTTACAAGATAGAATCTAATGAGCAGTTCTTC

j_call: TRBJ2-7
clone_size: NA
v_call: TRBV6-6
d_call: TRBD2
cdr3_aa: CASSTSGSGKNYEQYF
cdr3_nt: TGTGCCAGCAGTACTAGCGGGAGTGGTAAAAACTACGAGCAGTACTTC

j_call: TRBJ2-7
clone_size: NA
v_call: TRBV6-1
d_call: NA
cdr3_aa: CASSTYYDSHYEQYF
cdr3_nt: TGTGCCAGCAGCACGTATTATGACAGCCACTACGAGCAGTACTTC

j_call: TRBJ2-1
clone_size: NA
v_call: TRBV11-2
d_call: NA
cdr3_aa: CASSLHRDRGPYNEQFF
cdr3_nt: TGTGCCAGCAGCCTCCACCGCGACCGGGGACCATACAATGAGCAGTTCTTC

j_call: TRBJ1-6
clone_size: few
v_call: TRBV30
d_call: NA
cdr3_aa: CAWTTRRRTNSPLHF
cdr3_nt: TGTGCCTGGACCACTCGACGGAGGACTAATTCACCCCTCCACTTT

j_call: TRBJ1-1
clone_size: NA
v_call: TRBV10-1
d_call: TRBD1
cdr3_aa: CASRQGANTEAFF
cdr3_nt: TGCGCCAGCAGACAGGGGGCGAACACTGAAGCTTTCTTT

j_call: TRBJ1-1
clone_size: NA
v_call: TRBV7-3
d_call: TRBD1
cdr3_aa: CASSEGQGITEAFF
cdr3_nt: TGTGCCAGCAGCGAAGGACAGGGGATCACTGAAGCTTTCTTT

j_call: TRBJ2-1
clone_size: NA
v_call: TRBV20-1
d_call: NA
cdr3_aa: CSADRNNEQFF
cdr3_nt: TGCAGTGCTGATCGTAACAATGAGCAGTTCTTC

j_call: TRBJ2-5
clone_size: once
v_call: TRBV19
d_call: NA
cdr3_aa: CARLKGRAKETQYF
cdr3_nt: TGTGCCAGGCTGAAAGGGCGGGCCAAAGAGACCCAGTACTTC